Detailed here is one T cell receptor (beta chain). The CDR3 runs to 15 residues. Trimming cost V 6 bases and J 3 bases, with 18 bases left between them. Germline values: CDR1 MNHEY, CDR2 SMNVEV (reference sequence). The PCR contained 60 Vbeta and 13 Jbeta primers. Produced via immunoSEQ multiplex PCR; TCRdb's table is partial and in-frame only. Of over 100,000 clones listed, about 80% are singletons. This record comes from a study of cytomegalovirus exposure and HLA in healthy donors. The V call is TRBV27, the J call TRBJ2-7, with D perhaps matching TRBD2 (6 bases). Sequenced input: PBMCs. The TCR sequence derives from a man aged 30 to 45 in good health and CMV-seronegative. CDR3 DNA sequence: TGTGCCAGCAGCCCCCAAAGTCGCGGGATCTACGAGCAGTACTTC. Encoded protein: CASSPQSRGIYEQYF.